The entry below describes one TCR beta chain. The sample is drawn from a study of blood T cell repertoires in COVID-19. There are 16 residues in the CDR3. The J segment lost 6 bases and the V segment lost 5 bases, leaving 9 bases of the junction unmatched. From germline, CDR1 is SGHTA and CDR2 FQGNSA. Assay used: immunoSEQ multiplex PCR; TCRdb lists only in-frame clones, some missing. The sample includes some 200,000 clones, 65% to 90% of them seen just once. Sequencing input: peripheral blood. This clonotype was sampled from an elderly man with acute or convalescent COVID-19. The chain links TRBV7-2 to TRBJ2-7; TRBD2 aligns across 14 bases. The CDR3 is CASSPSGLAGAVEQYF. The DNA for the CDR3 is TGTGCCAGCAGCCCGTCGGGACTAGCGGGAGCCGTCGAGCAGTACTTC.